This record looks at one TCR beta chain sequence and its context. A few counts support this clonotype. There is no known antigen for this receptor. Base qualities are not at hand, and no much larger clone is one base apart. The library was built by means of RACE. The instrument was a NextSeq 500. During library preparation, unique molecular identifiers were attached to individual cDNA molecules so that TCRs could be counted quantitatively and reproducibly. From the authors' description of their analysis: Samples had a median of approximately 93,000 TCRs, with a range from roughly 20,000 to 690,600. The Decombinator software suite was used to annotate V, J and CDR3 in the TCR reads. For PS versus PT1 abundance plots, all samples were subsampled to the same number of TCRs (28,000). TCRs were defined as expanded if absent before sensitization and observed at least eight times at the 2-week time point. The public reads were reanalyzed by TCRdb: fastp trimming at Q25, MiXCR alignment, in-frame beta chains only. Each CDR3 protein gets just one entry, which takes the most common genes and DNA from the rows behind it. These V and J calls derive from TCRdb rather than the authors' analysis. For this sample there are about 34,000 distinct CDR3 sequences; approximately 6.3% appear just once. The ten largest clones take up roughly 9% of the sample.

The data stem from a study of human T cells and chemical hapten exposure (dated by TCRdb to the early 2020s). Looking at the study overall: For sensitization, 2% DPC in acetone was applied to a 2 cm by 2 cm area of upper inner arm skin. Throughout the approximately 25-week study period, patients were also given weekly therapeutic DPC doses on the scalp. Patch testing was done on the upper back using Finn chambers containing 0.01% DPC, and results were scored after 6 days according to International Contact Dermatitis Research Group standards. The patient cohort, mostly female, included alopecia areata with under or over 50% scalp involvement, alopecia totalis and alopecia universalis. The libraries were sequenced as a pool, and the TCR yield per sample differed mostly because of small variations in library volumes within the pool. This study followed changes in the peripheral blood TCR repertoire in vivo during primary and secondary sensitization of alopecia patients to the hapten diphenylcyclopropenone (DPC). Blood was sampled from patients pre-sensitization (week 0) and at 2, 6 and about 24 weeks after DPC sensitization. Blood for TCR sequencing was provided by twenty-nine alopecia patients at one to four time points (pre-sensitization, 2, 6 and 24 weeks). Each blood RNA sample was used to sequence both TCR alpha and TCR beta chains. Overall study results and their limits: A positive correlation was found between the number of PT1 expanded TCRs and patch test score, with significance reached at thresholds 8, 16 and 32 but not 4. Alopecia, a presumed autoimmune disease, was present in all patients, so the immune response of the patients might differ from that of healthy individuals. After repeated subsampling, changes were observed in the strength of the expansion versus patch-test correlation and in the threshold at which the correlation became significant. Significantly more large CDR3 similarity clusters were formed by expanded TCRs than by pre-sensitization or healthy control sets, consistent with antigen-driven responses. DPC sensitization did not change how many TCRs were above 1 in 1000 frequency, and no evidence was found of alterations in global repertoire structure.

Explained via the paper, the time point label denotes: patch test 1, 2 weeks after DPC sensitization. This specimen's treatment or condition label, per the study, means: therapeutic diphenylcyclopropenone sensitization with weekly scalp DPC. Total RNA was extracted from unfractionated whole blood collected in Tempus Blood RNA tubes. At each patch-test visit, blood was drawn before the patch test was applied. Patients were eligible if aged 18 to 70, diagnosed with alopecia and judged suitable for DPC therapy, and pregnant patients were excluded. The sample consisted of whole blood, taken in connection with sensitization to the hapten diphenylcyclopropenone (DPC). The source is a woman aged 25 to 45 with alopecia areata. Some clones in this sample may be carry-over from other donors' samples.

For the CDR3, the sequence is CSAREDRGKVSGSQYF. The DNA sequence is given as TGCAGTGCTAGAGAAGACAGGGGGAAGGTTTCAGGGTCGCAGTATTTT. The V and J genes are TRBV20-1 and TRBJ2-3, with 9 bases matching TRBD1. Trimmed from V: 0 bases; trimmed from J: 10 bases; junction bases lacking a gene match: 14. Per the germline V gene (reference sequence), DFQATT is the CDR1 and SNEGSKA is the CDR2. The CDR3 starts with the cysteine, ends with the phenylalanine, and has 16 residues. Solely the CDR3 DNA is kept, with 48 bases framed from the first base.